The rows below give T cell receptor beta chains drawn from one sample of a study of T-cell reconstitution after alpha-beta-depleted transplantation in children. TCRdb re-analysed the PCR reads in MiXCR, keeping a single row per CDR3 protein. The sample lists a few hundred thousand distinct CDR3 sequences; more than 20% were seen once. The sequencing here drew on PBMCs, mostly from graft donor cells, taken 360 days after TCRalphabeta/CD19-depleted stem cell transplant. These receptors came from a female patient between 2 and 15 years old who had a stem cell transplant for congenital amegakaryocytic thrombocytopenia, so the T cells may come from the graft donor. The CDR3 runs from the conserved cysteine through the conserved F or W. The order of the fields is D gene, J gene, clone size, V gene, CDR3 protein, CDR3 DNA. The D gene is left open where the match is weak. Not all rows give a size; the values are once, few, many and, for expanded clones, a class.

TRBD1	TRBJ2-3	NA	TRBV7-9	CASRRDRASTDTQYF	TGTGCCAGCAGACGTGACAGGGCCAGCACAGATACGCAGTATTTT
TRBD2	TRBJ2-1	many	TRBV3-1	CASSRRTSGGINEQFF	TGTGCCAGCAGCCGCCGGACTAGCGGGGGTATAAATGAGCAGTTCTTC
TRBD1	TRBJ1-1	few	TRBV28	CASSPESGTVKFEAFF	TGTGCCAGCAGTCCGGAATCCGGGACAGTGAAATTTGAAGCTTTCTTT
NA	TRBJ2-7	NA	TRBV19	CASSIDGKTYEQYF	TGTGCCAGTAGTATAGACGGCAAAACCTACGAGCAGTACTTC
NA	TRBJ2-7	NA	TRBV4-1	CASKPRGSGEQYF	TGCGCCAGTAAGCCAAGGGGGTCCGGCGAGCAGTACTTC
NA	TRBJ2-7	NA	TRBV20-1	CSARDRGGSSYEQYF	TGCAGTGCTAGAGATAGAGGTGGGAGCTCCTACGAGCAGTACTTC
NA	TRBJ1-2	many	TRBV29-1	CSARGDYGYTF	TGCAGCGCCCGTGGGGACTATGGCTACACCTTC
NA	TRBJ2-7	NA	TRBV20-1	CSARVASFSYEQYF	TGCAGTGCTAGAGTGGCCAGCTTCTCCTACGAGCAGTACTTC
NA	TRBJ1-1	NA	TRBV2	CASSDTGSVGSAEAFF	TGTGCCAGCAGTGATACAGGGTCCGTTGGTAGCGCTGAAGCTTTCTTT
NA	TRBJ2-2	few	TRBV30	CAWKGQGRVYTGELFF	TGTGCCTGGAAGGGCCAGGGCAGAGTTTACACCGGGGAGCTGTTTTTT
TRBD2	TRBJ2-1	few	TRBV7-9	CASSSWGRAQDEQFF	TGTGCCAGCAGCTCTTGGGGGAGGGCCCAGGATGAGCAGTTCTTC
NA	TRBJ2-7	NA	TRBV3-1	CASSQEPHEQYF	TGTGCCAGCAGCCAAGAGCCCCACGAGCAGTACTTC
TRBD1	TRBJ2-5	NA	TRBV5-1	CASADWGQGAEETQYF	TGCGCCAGCGCTGACTGGGGACAGGGCGCCGAAGAGACCCAGTACTTC
TRBD1	TRBJ1-5	NA	TRBV20-1	CSAPNAAQGGLNQPQHF	TGCAGTGCTCCGAATGCAGCCCAGGGGGGCCTCAATCAGCCCCAGCATTTT
TRBD1	TRBJ2-7	few	TRBV7-7	CASSPAGTDEQYF	TGTGCCAGCAGCCCGGCCGGGACAGACGAGCAGTACTTC
NA	TRBJ2-7	few	TRBV6-2/TRBV6-3	CASSYRAAQYF	TGTGCCAGCAGTTACAGGGCAGCCCAGTACTTC
NA	TRBJ1-1	NA	TRBV11-2	CASSFITRGPSLEAFF	TGTGCCAGCAGCTTCATTACGCGGGGTCCGAGCCTTGAAGCTTTCTTT